This is a list of T cell receptor beta chains from one sample in a study of T cells after yellow fever vaccination. From the 5' RACE reads, TCRdb called clonotypes with MiXCR, one entry per CDR3 protein. The data hold roughly 240,000 distinct CDR3 sequences, with 6.5% to 7.5% observed a single time. The sample was CD4+ T cells sorted from PBMCs, taken on the day of the yellow fever booster vaccination. The receptor set was obtained from a man aged 25-45 years who received the YFV17D yellow fever vaccine. Both conserved end residues are part of each CDR3. A D gene is named only where the DNA matches it firmly. Part of the rows lack a size; the others show once, few, many or a class for expanded clones.

clone size: -; J gene: TRBJ1-1; V gene: TRBV29-1; D gene: -; CDR3 protein: CSVEDLSRGRKGTEAFF; CDR3 DNA: TGCAGCGTTGAAGATTTGTCACGGGGCAGGAAGGGGACTGAAGCTTTCTTT
clone size: many; J gene: TRBJ2-2; V gene: TRBV7-3; D gene: -; CDR3 protein: CASSQARQNTGELFF; CDR3 DNA: TGTGCCAGCAGCCAGGCAAGGCAAAACACCGGGGAGCTGTTTTTT
clone size: few; J gene: TRBJ2-1; V gene: TRBV9; D gene: TRBD2; CDR3 protein: CASSRDLAGGANEQFF; CDR3 DNA: TGTGCCAGCAGCAGGGACCTAGCGGGAGGGGCCAATGAGCAGTTCTTC
clone size: -; J gene: TRBJ1-3; V gene: TRBV27; D gene: -; CDR3 protein: CASSSVGASGNTIYF; CDR3 DNA: TGTGCCAGCAGTTCCGTGGGGGCATCTGGAAACACCATATATTTT
clone size: few; J gene: TRBJ2-5; V gene: TRBV6-1; D gene: -; CDR3 protein: CAIRTQLETQYF; CDR3 DNA: TGTGCCATCCGGACGCAGCTGGAGACCCAGTACTTC
clone size: -; J gene: TRBJ2-3; V gene: TRBV5-1; D gene: -; CDR3 protein: CASIRSGTDTQYF; CDR3 DNA: TGCGCCAGCATAAGGTCCGGCACAGATACGCAGTATTTT
clone size: -; J gene: TRBJ2-5; V gene: TRBV5-1; D gene: -; CDR3 protein: CASRSGVQETQYF; CDR3 DNA: TGCGCCAGCAGGTCCGGGGTACAAGAGACCCAGTACTTC
clone size: few; J gene: TRBJ1-2; V gene: TRBV4-1; D gene: -; CDR3 protein: CASSQSGGGYTF; CDR3 DNA: TGCGCCAGCAGCCAATCGGGGGGCGGCTACACCTTC
clone size: few; J gene: TRBJ2-1; V gene: TRBV4-3; D gene: TRBD2; CDR3 protein: CASSRETSGRANEQFF; CDR3 DNA: TGCGCCAGCAGCCGGGAGACTAGCGGGAGGGCAAATGAGCAGTTCTTC
clone size: many; J gene: TRBJ2-1; V gene: TRBV5-5; D gene: TRBD2; CDR3 protein: CASSRSGVDNEQFF; CDR3 DNA: TGTGCCAGCAGCCGAAGCGGGGTAGACAATGAGCAGTTCTTC
clone size: -; J gene: TRBJ2-7; V gene: TRBV7-8; D gene: -; CDR3 protein: CASSPALGLYEQYF; CDR3 DNA: TGTGCCAGCAGCCCAGCGTTAGGCCTCTACGAGCAGTACTTC
clone size: -; J gene: TRBJ2-5; V gene: TRBV7-9; D gene: TRBD1; CDR3 protein: CASGRDSSQETQYF; CDR3 DNA: TGTGCCAGCGGCCGGGACAGCTCGCAAGAGACCCAGTACTTC
clone size: -; J gene: TRBJ2-7; V gene: TRBV2; D gene: TRBD1; CDR3 protein: CASVDRGAGEQYF; CDR3 DNA: TGTGCCAGCGTCGACAGGGGGGCAGGGGAGCAGTACTTC
clone size: -; J gene: TRBJ1-2; V gene: TRBV5-5; D gene: -; CDR3 protein: CASSVGGRRDGYTF; CDR3 DNA: TGTGCCAGCAGCGTTGGGGGACGTCGCGATGGCTACACCTTC
clone size: many; J gene: TRBJ2-3; V gene: TRBV3-1; D gene: -; CDR3 protein: CASSPGTTDTQYF; CDR3 DNA: TGTGCCAGCAGCCCTGGGACCACAGATACGCAGTATTTT
clone size: many; J gene: TRBJ2-7; V gene: TRBV6-5; D gene: -; CDR3 protein: CASSYSREGEQYF; CDR3 DNA: TGTGCCAGCAGTTACTCCCGGGAAGGCGAGCAGTACTTC
clone size: -; J gene: TRBJ1-3; V gene: TRBV11-1; D gene: -; CDR3 protein: CASSLVLQLNQEPGNTIYF; CDR3 DNA: TGTGCCAGCAGCTTAGTTCTACAACTTAATCAAGAACCTGGAAACACCATATATTTT
clone size: few; J gene: TRBJ2-3; V gene: TRBV7-3; D gene: -; CDR3 protein: CASSIQITDTQYF; CDR3 DNA: TGTGCCAGCAGCATACAAATCACAGATACGCAGTATTTT
clone size: -; J gene: TRBJ2-5; V gene: TRBV21-1; D gene: -; CDR3 protein: CASSPAGVAGTQETQYF; CDR3 DNA: TGTGCCAGCAGCCCCGCGGGGGTAGCGGGAACTCAAGAGACCCAGTACTTC
clone size: many; J gene: TRBJ1-2; V gene: TRBV5-1; D gene: TRBD1; CDR3 protein: CASSSDRGRFHGYTF; CDR3 DNA: TGCGCCAGCAGCTCAGACAGGGGGCGGTTTCACGGCTACACCTTC
clone size: -; J gene: TRBJ2-7; V gene: TRBV25-1; D gene: -; CDR3 protein: CASSFGFPYEQYF; CDR3 DNA: TGTGCCAGCAGTTTCGGCTTCCCTTACGAGCAGTACTTC
clone size: few; J gene: TRBJ2-3; V gene: TRBV3-1; D gene: -; CDR3 protein: CASRLGGQGTQYF; CDR3 DNA: TGTGCCAGCAGACTCGGGGGGCAGGGTACGCAGTATTTT
clone size: few; J gene: TRBJ2-5; V gene: TRBV7-6; D gene: TRBD2; CDR3 protein: CASSYTGTKETQYF; CDR3 DNA: TGTGCCAGCAGCTATACCGGGACTAAGGAGACCCAGTACTTC
clone size: few; J gene: TRBJ2-3; V gene: TRBV29-1; D gene: TRBD2; CDR3 protein: CSVGRTSGSTDTQYF; CDR3 DNA: TGCAGCGTTGGGCGGACTAGCGGGAGCACAGATACGCAGTATTTT
clone size: many; J gene: TRBJ2-2; V gene: TRBV29-1; D gene: -; CDR3 protein: CSVVQTFNTGELFF; CDR3 DNA: TGCAGCGTTGTACAGACATTTAACACCGGGGAGCTGTTTTTT
clone size: many; J gene: TRBJ2-5; V gene: TRBV7-2; D gene: -; CDR3 protein: CASSVLGETQYF; CDR3 DNA: TGTGCCAGCAGCGTCCTCGGAGAGACCCAGTACTTC
clone size: many; J gene: TRBJ2-3; V gene: TRBV24-1; D gene: TRBD1; CDR3 protein: CATGPGQGVYTQYF; CDR3 DNA: TGTGCCACTGGCCCGGGACAGGGGGTCTATACGCAGTATTTT
clone size: -; J gene: TRBJ2-5; V gene: TRBV20-1; D gene: -; CDR3 protein: CSARGVGPRETQYF; CDR3 DNA: TGCAGTGCTAGAGGGGTTGGCCCACGGGAGACCCAGTACTTC
clone size: few; J gene: TRBJ1-5; V gene: TRBV7-8; D gene: -; CDR3 protein: CASSPAGTPTQYSNQPQHF; CDR3 DNA: TGTGCCAGCAGCCCGGCCGGGACACCGACCCAATATAGCAATCAGCCCCAGCATTTT
clone size: many; J gene: TRBJ1-1; V gene: TRBV2; D gene: TRBD1; CDR3 protein: CASSEFGTDKNTEAFF; CDR3 DNA: TGTGCCAGCAGTGAATTCGGGACAGACAAGAACACTGAAGCTTTCTTT
clone size: -; J gene: TRBJ1-3; V gene: TRBV6-2/TRBV6-3; D gene: -; CDR3 protein: CASYPGSSGNTIYF; CDR3 DNA: TGTGCCAGCTACCCTGGGAGCTCTGGAAACACCATATATTTT
clone size: few; J gene: TRBJ1-2; V gene: TRBV5-4; D gene: -; CDR3 protein: CASSLALGAGGYTF; CDR3 DNA: TGTGCCAGCAGCTTGGCCTTGGGCGCGGGGGGCTACACCTTC
clone size: many; J gene: TRBJ2-7; V gene: TRBV12-3/TRBV12-4; D gene: -; CDR3 protein: CASSGGHGGEQYF; CDR3 DNA: TGTGCCAGCAGTGGGGGCCATGGGGGCGAGCAGTACTTC
clone size: once; J gene: TRBJ2-3; V gene: TRBV5-6; D gene: TRBD1; CDR3 protein: CASSLVGQKTDTQYF; CDR3 DNA: TGTGCCAGCAGCTTGGTGGGACAGAAGACAGATACGCAGTATTTT
clone size: -; J gene: TRBJ2-1; V gene: TRBV20-1; D gene: -; CDR3 protein: CSARIARSVGDEQFF; CDR3 DNA: TGCAGTGCTAGAATCGCCCGGAGCGTGGGGGATGAGCAGTTCTTC
clone size: -; J gene: TRBJ2-2; V gene: TRBV7-9; D gene: -; CDR3 protein: CASSHKWGDTGELFF; CDR3 DNA: TGTGCCAGCAGCCACAAGTGGGGGGACACCGGGGAGCTGTTTTTT
clone size: few; J gene: TRBJ2-7; V gene: TRBV7-9; D gene: -; CDR3 protein: CASSFQGLSYEQYF; CDR3 DNA: TGTGCCAGCAGCTTTCAGGGGTTATCCTACGAGCAGTACTTC
clone size: few; J gene: TRBJ2-1; V gene: TRBV4-2; D gene: -; CDR3 protein: CASSQERASYNEQFF; CDR3 DNA: TGTGCCAGCAGCCAAGAAAGGGCGTCCTACAATGAGCAGTTCTTC
clone size: few; J gene: TRBJ2-3; V gene: TRBV5-1; D gene: TRBD2; CDR3 protein: CASSPGLAGVIDTQYF; CDR3 DNA: TGCGCCAGCAGCCCAGGACTAGCGGGAGTGATAGATACGCAGTATTTT
clone size: few; J gene: TRBJ2-7; V gene: TRBV20-1; D gene: -; CDR3 protein: CSASDPGHLYEQYF; CDR3 DNA: TGCAGTGCTAGTGATCCGGGACACTTATACGAGCAGTACTTC